This T cell receptor beta chain was sequenced during a study of cytomegalovirus exposure and HLA in healthy donors. Trimming cost V 6 bases and J 4 bases; bases outside gene matches: 3. This CDR3 has 14 residues. Germline V gives CDR1 SEHNR, CDR2 FQNEAQ (reference sequence). The PCR ran on 60 Vbeta and 13 Jbeta primers. Method: immunoSEQ multiplex PCR; TCRdb's copy keeps in-frame clones and lacks some. This listing includes under 250,000 clones. The V and J genes are TRBV7-9 and TRBJ2-2, with 9 bases aligning to TRBD1. The sample taken for sequencing was PBMCs. The source of this sequence is a girl aged 2-10 years in good health and CMV-seropositive. CDR3 coding DNA: TGTGCCAGCAGGAAGACAGGGGGCACCGGGGAGCTGTTTTTT. It encodes CASRKTGGTGELFF.